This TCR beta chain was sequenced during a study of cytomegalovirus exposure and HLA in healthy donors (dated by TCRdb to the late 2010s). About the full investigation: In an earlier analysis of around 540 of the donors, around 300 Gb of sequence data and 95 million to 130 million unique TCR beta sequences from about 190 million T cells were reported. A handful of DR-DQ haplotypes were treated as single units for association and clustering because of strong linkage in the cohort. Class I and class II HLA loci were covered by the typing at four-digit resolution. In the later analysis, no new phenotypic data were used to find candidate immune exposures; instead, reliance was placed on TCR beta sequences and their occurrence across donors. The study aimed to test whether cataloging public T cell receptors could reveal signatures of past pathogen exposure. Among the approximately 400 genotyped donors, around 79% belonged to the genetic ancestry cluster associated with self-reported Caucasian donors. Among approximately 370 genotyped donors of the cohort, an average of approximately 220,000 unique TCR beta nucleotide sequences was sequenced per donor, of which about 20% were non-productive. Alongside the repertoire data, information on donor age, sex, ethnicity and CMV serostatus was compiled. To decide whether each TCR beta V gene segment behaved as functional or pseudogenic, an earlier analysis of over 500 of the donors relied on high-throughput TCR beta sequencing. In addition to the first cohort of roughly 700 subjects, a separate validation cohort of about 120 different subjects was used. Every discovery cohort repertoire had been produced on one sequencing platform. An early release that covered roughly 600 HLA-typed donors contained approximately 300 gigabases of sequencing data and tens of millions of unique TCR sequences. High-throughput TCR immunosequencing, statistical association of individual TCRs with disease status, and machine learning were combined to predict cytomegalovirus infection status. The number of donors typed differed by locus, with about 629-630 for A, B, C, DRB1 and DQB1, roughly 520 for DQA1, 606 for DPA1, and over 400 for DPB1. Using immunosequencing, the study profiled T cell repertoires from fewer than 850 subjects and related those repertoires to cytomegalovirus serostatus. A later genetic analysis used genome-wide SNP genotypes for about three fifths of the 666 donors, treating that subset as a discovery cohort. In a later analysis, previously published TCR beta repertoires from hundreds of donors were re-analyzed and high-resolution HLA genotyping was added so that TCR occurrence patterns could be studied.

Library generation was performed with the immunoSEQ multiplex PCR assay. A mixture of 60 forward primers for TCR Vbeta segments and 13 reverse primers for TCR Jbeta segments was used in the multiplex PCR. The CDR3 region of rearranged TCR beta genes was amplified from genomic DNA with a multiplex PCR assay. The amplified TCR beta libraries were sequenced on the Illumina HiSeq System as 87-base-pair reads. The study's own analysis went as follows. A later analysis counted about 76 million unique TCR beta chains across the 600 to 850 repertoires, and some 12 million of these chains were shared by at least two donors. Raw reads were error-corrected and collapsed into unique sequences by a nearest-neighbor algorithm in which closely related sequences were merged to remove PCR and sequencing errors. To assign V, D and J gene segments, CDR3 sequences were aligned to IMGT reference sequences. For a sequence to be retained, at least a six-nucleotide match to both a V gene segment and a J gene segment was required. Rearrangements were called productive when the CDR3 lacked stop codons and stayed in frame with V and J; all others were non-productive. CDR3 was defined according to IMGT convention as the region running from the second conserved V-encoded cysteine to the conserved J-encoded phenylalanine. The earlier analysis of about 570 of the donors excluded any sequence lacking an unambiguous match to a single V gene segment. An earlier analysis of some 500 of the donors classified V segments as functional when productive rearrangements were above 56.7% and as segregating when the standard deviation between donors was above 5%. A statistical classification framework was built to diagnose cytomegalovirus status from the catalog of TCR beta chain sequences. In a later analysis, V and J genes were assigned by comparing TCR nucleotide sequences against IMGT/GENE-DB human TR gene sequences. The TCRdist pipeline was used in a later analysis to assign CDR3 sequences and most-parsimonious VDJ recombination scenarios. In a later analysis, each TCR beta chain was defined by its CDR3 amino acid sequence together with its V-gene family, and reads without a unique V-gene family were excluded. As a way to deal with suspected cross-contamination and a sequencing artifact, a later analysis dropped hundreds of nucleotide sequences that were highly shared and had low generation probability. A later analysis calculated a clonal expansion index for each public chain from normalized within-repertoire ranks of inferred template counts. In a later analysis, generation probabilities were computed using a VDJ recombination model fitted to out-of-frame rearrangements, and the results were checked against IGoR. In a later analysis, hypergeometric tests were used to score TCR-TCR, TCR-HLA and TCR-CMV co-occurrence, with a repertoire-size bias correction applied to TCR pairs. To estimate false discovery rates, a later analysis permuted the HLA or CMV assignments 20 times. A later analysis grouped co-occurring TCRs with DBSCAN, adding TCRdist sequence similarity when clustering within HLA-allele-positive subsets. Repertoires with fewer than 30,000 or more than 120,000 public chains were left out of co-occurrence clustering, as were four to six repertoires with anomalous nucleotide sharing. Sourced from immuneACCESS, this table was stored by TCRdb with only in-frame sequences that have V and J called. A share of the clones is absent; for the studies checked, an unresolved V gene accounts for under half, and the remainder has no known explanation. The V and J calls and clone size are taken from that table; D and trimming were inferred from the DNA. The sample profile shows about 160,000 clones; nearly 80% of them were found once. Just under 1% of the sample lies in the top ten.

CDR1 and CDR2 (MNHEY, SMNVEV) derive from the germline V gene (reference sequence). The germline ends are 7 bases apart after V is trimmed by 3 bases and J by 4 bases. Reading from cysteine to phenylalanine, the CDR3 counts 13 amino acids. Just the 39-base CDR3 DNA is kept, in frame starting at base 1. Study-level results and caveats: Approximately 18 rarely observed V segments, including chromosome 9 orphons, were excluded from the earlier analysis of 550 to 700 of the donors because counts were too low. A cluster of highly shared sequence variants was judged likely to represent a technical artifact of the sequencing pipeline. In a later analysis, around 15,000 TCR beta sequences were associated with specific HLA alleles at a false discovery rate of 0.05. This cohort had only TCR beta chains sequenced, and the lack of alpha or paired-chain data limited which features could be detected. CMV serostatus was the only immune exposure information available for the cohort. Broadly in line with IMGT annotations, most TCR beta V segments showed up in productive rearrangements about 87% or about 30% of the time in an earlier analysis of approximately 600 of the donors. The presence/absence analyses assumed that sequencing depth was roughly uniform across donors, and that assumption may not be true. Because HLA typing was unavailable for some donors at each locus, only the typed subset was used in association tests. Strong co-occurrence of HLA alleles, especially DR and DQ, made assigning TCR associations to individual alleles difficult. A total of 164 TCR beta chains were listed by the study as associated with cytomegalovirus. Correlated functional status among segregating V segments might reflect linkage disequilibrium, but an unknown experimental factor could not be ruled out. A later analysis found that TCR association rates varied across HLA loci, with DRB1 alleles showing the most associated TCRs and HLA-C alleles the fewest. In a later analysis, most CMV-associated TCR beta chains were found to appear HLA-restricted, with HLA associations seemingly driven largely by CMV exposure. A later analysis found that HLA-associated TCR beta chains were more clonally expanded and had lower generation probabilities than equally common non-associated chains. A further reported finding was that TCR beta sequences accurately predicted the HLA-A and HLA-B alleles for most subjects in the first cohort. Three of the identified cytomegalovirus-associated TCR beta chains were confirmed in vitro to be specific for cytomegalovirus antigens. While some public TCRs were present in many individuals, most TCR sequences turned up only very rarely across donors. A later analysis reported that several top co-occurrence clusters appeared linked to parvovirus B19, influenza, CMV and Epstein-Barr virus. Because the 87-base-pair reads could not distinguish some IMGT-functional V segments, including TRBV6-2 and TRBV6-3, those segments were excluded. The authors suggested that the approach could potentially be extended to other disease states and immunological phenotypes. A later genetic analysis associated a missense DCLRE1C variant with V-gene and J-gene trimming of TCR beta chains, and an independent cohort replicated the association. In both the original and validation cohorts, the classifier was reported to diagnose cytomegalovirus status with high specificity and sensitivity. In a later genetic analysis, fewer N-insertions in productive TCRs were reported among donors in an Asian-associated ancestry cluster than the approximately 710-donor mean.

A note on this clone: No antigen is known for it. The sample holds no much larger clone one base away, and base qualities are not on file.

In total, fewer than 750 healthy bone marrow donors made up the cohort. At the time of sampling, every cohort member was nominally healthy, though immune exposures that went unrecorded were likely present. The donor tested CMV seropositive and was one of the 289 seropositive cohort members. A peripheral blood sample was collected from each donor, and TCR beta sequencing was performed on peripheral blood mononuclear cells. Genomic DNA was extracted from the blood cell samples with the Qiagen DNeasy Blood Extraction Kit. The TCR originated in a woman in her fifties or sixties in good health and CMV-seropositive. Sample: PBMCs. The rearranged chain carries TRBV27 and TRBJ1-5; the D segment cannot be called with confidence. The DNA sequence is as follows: TGTGCCAGCAGTTTGCGGAGAAATCAGCCCCAGCATTTT. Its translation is CASSLRRNQPQHF.